This entry features one TCR beta chain sequence. Its antigen is still unknown. Base qualities were left out, and no much larger clone turns up one base away. The data derive from a study of T cell responses to AZD1222 COVID-19 vaccine (dated by TCRdb to about 2021). A note on the overall study: AZD1222 recipients with second doses at about 4 weeks or about 12 weeks were pooled, because spike-specific TCR depth and breadth did not differ between schedules. A total of 233 trial participants underwent TCR sequencing, of whom 200 to 220 received two doses of AZD1222 and about 26 received two doses of the MenACWY control vaccine. Enrollment into the trials was organized by age into subgroups of 18-55, 56-69 and 70-plus years, and those subgroups contained approximately 150, 30 and 60 TCR-sequenced participants, respectively. Broad study findings and their caveats: Only five or six AZD1222 recipients were SARS-CoV-2 seropositive at baseline, limiting conclusions about previously exposed vaccinees. After two AZD1222 doses, spike-specific TCR breadth and depth were significantly higher than at day 0 and than in MenACWY recipients. CD4 TCRs associated with the vaccine covered the entire spike protein, and the dominant responses were in regions 160-218 and 743-854. Because no day 14 peak-response samples were available, the repertoires could be characterized only after the peak T cell response. Epitopes outside the regions mutated in the B.1.351 and B.1.1.7 variants were reportedly recognized by nearly half of the unique spike-specific TCRs. Most participants were white British and females outnumbered males, and the authors suggested that clonal diversity may have been underestimated. The 56-69-year group was small, and its depth increase did not reach significance, likely because of low power.

Cut back by 5 bases and 2 bases, the V and J ends lie 16 bases apart. The CDR3 holds 16 amino acids from the cysteine to the phenylalanine. The entry retains the CDR3 DNA only, 48 bases that are in frame from base 1. Based on the germline V gene (reference sequence), the CDR1 and CDR2 sequences are LNHDA and SQIVND. The CDR3 regions of human TCRbeta chains were analyzed by immunosequencing. The original pipeline was this. Repertoire TCRs were checked for matches against a reference library of SARS-CoV-2-specific TCRs that had been generated using the MIRA antigen-specificity platform. Breadth was defined as the fraction of unique TCRs that were SARS-CoV-2-associated, and depth was defined as the fraction of total T cells that were SARS-CoV-2-associated. Using the MIRA data, every spike-specific TCR was mapped to the spike region that the TCR reacted to and assigned to either a CD4 or a CD8 class. Log10-transformed breadth and depth values were compared by one-way ANOVA with Sidak's multiple comparisons tests. In its TCRdb copy, this immuneACCESS table keeps in-frame sequences only and misses some clones. Where compared with another copy, unresolved V genes explain less than half of these, and the others have no known cause. The D gene and trimming were derived from the DNA, and the V and J assignments and clone size from that table. Present in this sample are approximately 85,000 clones, roughly nine tenths of which were seen just once. 6.5% to 7.5% of the sample belongs to the ten largest clones.

The time point label here, explained by the study, means: baseline before first vaccination. Vaccinee samples came from UK trials COV001 and COV002, including a single-blind randomized controlled phase 2/3 trial of AZD1222 (ChAdOx1 nCoV-19) in healthy adults. For TCRbeta chain sequencing, PBMC samples from trial participants were taken at day 0 and at day 28 after the second dose. The starting material was peripheral blood, obtained on day 0 of AZD1222 vaccination. The clonotype was recovered from an adult in good health. This chain is built from TRBV19 and TRBJ1-5, with TRBD1 perhaps the D gene, on 6 matching bases. CDR3 sequence: CASSRPGVAGNQPQHF. The nucleotide sequence reads as follows: TGTGCCAGTAGTCGACCAGGGGTTGCTGGCAATCAGCCCCAGCATTTT.